What follows is one T cell receptor beta chain and its context. The antigen is not known. This entry comes from a study of CD8 T cells in Susac syndrome. Study findings and constraints: In Susac patients, clonal expansion was not detected in CD4+ cells.

Trimming removed 3 bases from V and 4 bases from J, with 10 bases in between. The CDR3 has 13 residues. Germline CDR1 reads SGHRS; CDR2 reads YFSETQ. Sequencing of TCR beta was performed on blood CD8+ T cells and on blood CD4+ T cells. Definite or probable Susac syndrome was diagnosed using recently defined diagnostic criteria. Reverse transcription of roughly 0.5 to 1 ug RNA was carried out with random hexamers. Across 54 Vbeta and 13 Jbeta, TCR beta CDR3 was amplified with immunoSEQ multiplex PCR. TCRdb re-analysed the immunoSEQ multiplex PCR reads in MiXCR, keeping a single row per CDR3 protein. This sample has 150,000 or so distinct CDR3 sequences, with around 95% found just once.

Sequencing input: CD4+ T cells from PBMCs. The receptor was derived from a human donor with Susac syndrome. The chain employs TRBV5-1 and TRBJ1-1; no firm D call. DNA for the CDR3: TGCGCCAGCAGCTGGGCAGACTCCACTGAAGCTTTCTTT. It yields the protein CASSWADSTEAFF.